This T cell receptor (beta chain) was found in a study of early T cells in non-severe SARS-CoV-2 infection. Across the study: Bulk RNA isolated from unsorted whole blood underwent sequencing; chains were not paired.

Findings and caveats of the study: A preference for anti-spike CD8 responses marked VDJdb matching, which missed private and CD4 specificities.

Unique molecular identifiers tagged individual cDNA molecules. TCRdb re-derived calls from the 5' RACE reads in MiXCR, one entry per CDR3 protein. Found here are roughly 58,000 distinct CDR3 sequences, under 15% of them singletons; the top ten hold around 1.4%. This clonotype came up many times. Its antigen remains unidentified. V shed 6 bases and J 7 bases; nucleotides not matched to a gene: 11. Per germline, CDR1 MNHNS and CDR2 SASEGT. This CDR3 is 16 amino acids long. The genes are TRBV6-1 and TRBJ1-5; 11 bases are shared with TRBD1. The receptor was derived from an adult who was a healthcare worker with PCR-confirmed SARS-CoV-2 infection or an uninfected control (not recorded which). Material: whole blood. CDR3 sequence (DNA): TGTGCCAGCAGCAATACATTCAGGGACAGGGGGCAGCCCCAGCATTTT. Amino acid sequence: CASSNTFRDRGQPQHF.